This passage covers 29 T cell receptor beta chains from one sample sequenced in a study of shared clonotypes between healthy human individuals. Libraries were prepared by immunoSEQ multiplex PCR; TCRdb keeps only in-frame clonotypes and omits some of them. The sample has 2 million or so clones, about 95% seen once. Naive-designated CD8 cells lacked CD45RO, were positively enriched for CCR7, and omitted terminally differentiated effector memory CD45RA+ cells. The sequencing input was naive CD8+ T cells sorted from blood. The receptor set was obtained from a man younger than 35 in good health.

The chain uses TRBV28 and TRBJ1-4; 7 bases map to TRBD1. V shed 5 bases and J 5 bases; nucleotides not matched to a gene: 14. The V gene's germline CDR1 is MDHEN and CDR2 SYDVKM. The length of the CDR3 is 17 residues. CDR3 in amino acids: CASSLTLPGTANEKLFF. CDR3 DNA sequence: TGTGCCAGCAGTCTTACTTTACCCGGGACAGCGAATGAAAAACTGTTTTTT. The full variable domain, rest sourced from reference TRBV28 and TRBJ1-4, is DVKVTQSSRYLVKRTGEKVFLECVQDMDHENMFWYRQDPGLGLRLIYFSYDVKMKEKGDIPEGYSVSREKKERFSLILESASTNQTSMYLCASSLTLPGTANEKLFFGSGTQLSVL.

The CDR3 is CASSYASGEQYF. CDR3 sequence (DNA): TGTGCCAGCAGTTACGCTAGCGGAGAGCAGTACTTC. The chain couples TRBV6-5 to TRBJ2-7; 7 bases are a match to TRBD2. V lost 2 bases, J lost 7 bases, and 2 bases stayed unmatched. This CDR3 is built from 12 residues. Germline CDR1 reads MNHEY; CDR2 reads SVGAGI.

V gene TRBV15 combines with J gene TRBJ2-7, with 7 bases matching TRBD1. Germline-derived CDR1 and CDR2 are LNHNV and YYDKDF (reference sequence). The CDR3 is 15 residues long. The V and J ends lost 0 bases and 5 bases, in that order; junction bases with no gene match: 7. Here the CDR3 reads CATSREGNTGDEQYF. Written as DNA, the CDR3 is TGTGCCACCAGCAGAGAAGGAAACACAGGGGACGAGCAGTACTTC.

The chain joins TRBV5-4 to TRBJ2-3; no clear D gene. The germline V gene has CDR1 SGHNT and CDR2 YYREEE (reference sequence). Trimming took 9 bases from V and 0 from J, leaving 8 bases between them. CDR3 length equals 12 residues. Here the CDR3 DNA reads TGTGCCACCATGGAGAGCACAGATACGCAGTATTTT. It codes for CATMESTDTQYF. Together with reference TRBV5-4 and TRBJ2-3, the CDR3 gives the full variable domain: ETGVTQSPTHLIKTRGQQVTLRCSSQSGHNTVSWYQQALGQGPQFIFQYYREEENGRGNFPPRFSGLQFPNYSSELNVNALELDDSALYLCATMESTDTQYFGPGTRLTVL.

This clone was recorded once. The chain uses TRBV19 and TRBJ2-1, with a weak D call TRBD2 (6 bases). The CDR3 spans 12 residues. The V gene lost 5 bases and the J gene lost 7 bases, with 9 bases spanning the gap. CDR1 and CDR2 from the germline V gene are LNHDA and SQIVND (reference sequence). The CDR3 reads CASSAGWNEQFF. CDR3 sequence (DNA): TGTGCCAGTAGTGCGGGGTGGAATGAGCAGTTCTTC.

V usage is TRBV10-2 and J usage is TRBJ2-7; 9 positions agree with TRBD1. There are 14 residues in the CDR3. V shed 3 bases and J 3 bases; nucleotides not matched to a gene: 3. Germline V CDR1 and CDR2: WSHSY, SAAADI. CDR3 amino acids: CASSDGTGLYEQYF. In nucleotides, the CDR3 is TGCGCCAGCAGTGATGGGACAGGGCTCTACGAGCAGTACTTC.

This clone was seen once. Other nucleotide sequences in the sample specify the same CDR3. This rearrangement joins TRBV6-5 to TRBJ2-7; perhaps TRBD1 as D (5 bases). CDR3 length: 11 residues. Germline CDR1 reads MNHEY; CDR2 reads SVGAGI. V was trimmed by 8 bases and J by 6 bases, leaving 11 bases between them. The CDR3 sequence: CASSTGSEQYF. CDR3 DNA: TGTGCCAGCTCAACAGGCTCCGAGCAGTACTTC.

The J gene is TRBJ2-1, the V gene TRBV11-2; 8 nucleotides line up with TRBD1. CDR3 length: 16 residues. Germline assignment: CDR1 SGHAT and CDR2 FQNNGV. Trimming at V came to 1 base and at J to 6 bases, leaving 8 bases not matched to a gene. DNA of the CDR3: TGTGCCAGCAGCTTAGGGGCGGGGACAGGATCCAATGAGCAGTTCTTC. The encoded protein is CASSLGAGTGSNEQFF.

The rearrangement joins TRBV7-9 to TRBJ1-4, with D hard to call. In germline, CDR1 is SEHNR, CDR2 FQNEAQ (reference sequence). The V end was cut by 5 bases, the J end by 7 bases, with 14 bases between. This CDR3 is 14 amino acids long. The CDR3 reads CASSPGLDGEKLFF. CDR3 in DNA: TGTGCCAGCAGCCCTGGCCTGGACGGTGAAAAACTGTTTTTT.

This sequence joins TRBV6-1 and TRBJ2-7, with D possibly being TRBD1 (5 bases). Trimming removed 2 bases from V and 5 bases from J, with 22 bases in between. CDR1 and CDR2 (germline): MNHNS, SASEGT. The CDR3 contains 17 residues. CDR3 protein: CASSEPFEGALFNEQYF. In DNA, the CDR3 is TGTGCCAGCAGTGAACCCTTCGAAGGGGCCCTCTTCAACGAGCAGTACTTC.

The rearrangement uses TRBV6-1 and TRBJ2-1; 10 bases agree with TRBD2. The germline gives CDR1 MNHNS, CDR2 SASEGT. CDR3 length: 15 amino acids. Unmatched junction bases numbered 5, after V lost 4 bases and J lost 5 bases. DNA for the CDR3: TGTGCCAGCAGTGTCCCTAGCGGGAGTAACAATGAGCAGTTCTTC. Its protein product is CASSVPSGSNNEQFF.

V usage is TRBV7-8 and J usage is TRBJ1-6; D not resolved. Germline-derived CDR1 and CDR2 are SGHVS and FQNEAQ. Between the trimmed V and J ends, which lost 4 bases and 0 bases, there was a span of 16 bases. CDR3 length equals 18 residues. CDR3 residues: CASSSSLGVSSYNSPLHF. DNA for the CDR3: TGTGCCAGCAGCTCCTCCCTCGGGGTCAGCTCCTATAATTCACCCCTCCACTTT.

The J gene is TRBJ2-7, the V gene TRBV6-6; a weak D match, TRBD2 (6 bases). Trimming took 5 bases from V and 5 from J, leaving 13 bases between them. The CDR3 is 13 residues long. Germline CDR1 reads MNHNY; CDR2 reads SVGAGI (reference sequence). In nucleotides, the CDR3 is TGTGCCAGCAGTCTCCCGGGGGACCACGAGCAGTACTTC. It specifies CASSLPGDHEQYF.

The CDR3 sequence: CASSITGSAEAFF. CDR3 bases: TGTGCCAGTAGTATAACAGGGAGCGCTGAAGCTTTCTTT. The chain recombines TRBV19 with TRBJ1-1; D may be TRBD1 (6 bases). The V gene's germline CDR1 is LNHDA and CDR2 SQIVND (reference sequence). Trimming cost V 2 bases and J 6 bases, with 10 bases left between them. The CDR3 is made up of 13 amino acids.

The chain recombines TRBV7-9 with TRBJ2-1; 10 bases are a match to TRBD1. The ends lost 11 bases at V and 5 bases at J; junction bases unmatched: 3. CDR3 length: 12 amino acids. From germline, CDR1 is SEHNR and CDR2 FQNEAQ (reference sequence). This chain's CDR3 is CADGTGDNEQFF. The CDR3 DNA follows: TGTGCCGACGGGACAGGGGACAATGAGCAGTTCTTC.

The rearrangement links TRBV27 to TRBJ2-7; D possibly matches TRBD1 or TRBD2 (6 bases each). CDR1 and CDR2 (germline): MNHEY, SMNVEV (reference sequence). The CDR3 contains 15 residues. The V end was cut by 6 bases, the J end by 2 bases, with 17 bases between. The CDR3 here is CASRGASGLPYEQYF. In nucleotides, the CDR3 is TGTGCCAGCAGGGGGGCCAGCGGGCTACCCTACGAGCAGTACTTC.

V usage is TRBV19 and J usage is TRBJ2-1, with 9 nucleotides matching TRBD2. Unmatched junction bases numbered 12, after V lost 10 bases and J lost 8 bases. This CDR3 has 14 residues. Germline V gene lookup returns CDR1 LNHDA and CDR2 SQIVND (reference sequence). The CDR3 DNA reads as TGTGCCACTAACCCAGGGACTAGCACCCATGAGCAGTTCTTC. This encodes CATNPGTSTHEQFF.

In the case of this clone: Different DNA sequences within this sample yield the same CDR3. The chain has TRBV6-5 and TRBJ2-5; TRBD1 is a possible D gene (6 bases). This CDR3 comprises 13 residues. Trimming pared 5 bases from V and 2 bases from J, leaving 9 bases between. In germline, CDR1 is MNHEY, CDR2 SVGAGI. Written as DNA, the CDR3 is TGTGCCAGCAGTACCGGACAGCAAGAGACCCAGTACTTC. Translated: CASSTGQQETQYF.

The chain has TRBV7-8 and TRBJ2-3, with 13 bases that match TRBD2. Germline V lookup: CDR1 SGHVS, CDR2 FQNEAQ. V shed 3 bases, J shed 6 bases, and the junction held 15 bases outside the gene matches. The length of the CDR3 is 19 residues. CDR3 sequence reads: CASSFGLAGAPPGFDTQYF. The CDR3 bases are TGTGCCAGCAGCTTCGGACTAGCGGGAGCCCCCCCGGGGTTCGATACGCAGTATTTT.

The V gene is TRBV5-6, the J gene TRBJ1-5; D gene uncertain. The CDR3 covers 11 residues. Trimming stripped 4 bases from V and 5 bases from J, with 4 bases between. CDR1 and CDR2 (germline): SGHDT, YYEEEE. The chain's CDR3 is CASSQYQPQHF. The CDR3 region has the DNA TGTGCCAGCAGCCAATATCAGCCCCAGCATTTT.

V is TRBV5-5 and J is TRBJ2-3; weak D call: TRBD2 (5 bases). Trimming took 2 bases from V and 1 from J, leaving 11 bases between them. From germline, CDR1 is SGHKS and CDR2 YYEKEE (reference sequence). CDR3 length: 15 residues. CDR3 sequence reads: CASSLWLAGTDTQYF. For the CDR3, the DNA is TGTGCCAGCAGCTTATGGCTAGCCGGCACAGATACGCAGTATTTT.

The rearrangement uses TRBV4-3 and TRBJ2-6; the match to TRBD2 covers 10 bases. The CDR3 has 19 residues. Losses at the gene ends were 4 bases for V and 3 bases for J; bases not matched to a gene: 12. Germline V CDR1 and CDR2: LGHNA, YSLEER. The CDR3 spells CASSPAALAGVVGANVLTF. The DNA for the CDR3 is TGCGCCAGCAGCCCCGCCGCGCTAGCGGGAGTGGTTGGGGCCAACGTCCTGACTTTC.

This clone was observed once. The chain is built from TRBV9 and TRBJ2-5, with a weak D call TRBD1 (5 bases). Germline CDR1 is SGDLS and CDR2 is YYNGEE. The CDR3 runs to 14 residues. Trimming removed 1 base from V and 1 base from J, with 8 bases in between. For the CDR3, the DNA is TGTGCCAGCAGCGTATACCAGGGCCAAGAGACCCAGTACTTC. This encodes CASSVYQGQETQYF.

This chain links TRBV4-3 with TRBJ2-7; possible D gene TRBD2, 5 bases. The length of the CDR3 is 19 residues. V was clipped by 1 base and J by 1 base, with 23 bases between them. From germline, CDR1 is LGHNA and CDR2 YSLEER. The CDR3 protein is CASSQGVVPRAKGSYEQYF. The CDR3 nucleotides are TGCGCCAGCAGCCAAGGGGTTGTGCCGAGGGCTAAGGGTTCCTACGAGCAGTACTTC.

The CDR3 region has the DNA TGCGCCAGCAGCCAAACGGCAGGGGTGGGCTACACCTTC. Protein sequence: CASSQTAGVGYTF. The chain joins TRBV4-3 to TRBJ1-2; tentative D call: TRBD1 (6 bases). Germline V gives CDR1 LGHNA, CDR2 YSLEER. The CDR3 contains 13 residues. The V and J ends lost 2 bases and 8 bases respectively, with 12 bases between them.

The genes are TRBV4-1 and TRBJ1-2, with TRBD1 matching 7 bases. CDR3 size: 18 residues. Germline CDR1 MGHRA, CDR2 YSYEKL. Trimming took 2 bases from V and 6 from J; bases not matched to a gene: 18. The CDR3: CASSQTHPRDSNSDGYTF. The CDR3 bases are TGCGCCAGCAGCCAAACTCATCCTCGGGACAGTAATTCAGATGGCTACACCTTC.

The rearrangement joins TRBV28 to TRBJ2-7, with D possibly matching TRBD1 (5 bases). CDR1 and CDR2 from the germline V gene are MDHEN and SYDVKM. The CDR3 is 13 amino acids. The germline V and J ends were trimmed by 7 bases and 0 bases, with 10 bases remaining between them. CDR3 protein: CASTVTGSYEQYF. CDR3 bases: TGTGCCAGCACAGTCACAGGCTCCTACGAGCAGTACTTC. Combining the CDR3 with reference TRBV28 and TRBJ2-7 gives the whole variable domain DVKVTQSSRYLVKRTGEKVFLECVQDMDHENMFWYRQDPGLGLRLIYFSYDVKMKEKGDIPEGYSVSREKKERFSLILESASTNQTSMYLCASTVTGSYEQYFGPGTRLTVT.

The gene calls are TRBV7-8 and TRBJ2-1; D not resolved. V shed 1 base and J shed 6 bases, with 13 bases lying between them. The CDR3 spans 15 residues. Germline assignment: CDR1 SGHVS and CDR2 FQNEAQ. This CDR3 is CASSLERGPRNEQFF. The CDR3 nucleotides read TGTGCCAGCAGCTTAGAAAGAGGCCCCCGCAATGAGCAGTTCTTC.

There are a few counts of this clone. The sample carries other DNA sequences with the same CDR3. The rearrangement joins TRBV6-5 to TRBJ1-1, with D possibly matching TRBD1 (5 bases). The CDR3 contains 14 residues. The V end was cut by 2 bases, the J end by 1 base, with 8 bases between. Germline CDR1 is MNHEY and CDR2 is SVGAGI. Here the CDR3 DNA reads TGTGCCAGCAGTTACGGAACAGGGAACACTGAAGCTTTCTTT. It codes for CASSYGTGNTEAFF.